The entry that follows covers one T cell receptor (beta chain) sequence. The source of the sample is a study of blood T cell repertoires in COVID-19. Study information: Some COVID-19 samples were acute and others convalescent; all came from the United States, Italy and Spain. The analysed material was cDNA or gDNA that came from T cells, B-cell-depleted T cells, or PBMCs.

V trimming: 5 bases; J trimming: 1 base; junction bases outside the gene matches: 10. CDR3 length: 17 amino acids. Germline V gene lookup returns CDR1 MNHNY and CDR2 SVGAGI (reference sequence). As handled by the study authors: Reference gene primer amplification yielded estimated nucleated cell counts. Repertoires were generated with immunoSEQ multiplex PCR, while TCRdb's copy carries only in-frame clones and drops some. V, J and clone size were drawn from that table, and D and trimming were deduced from the DNA. The data contain around 97,000 clones, 70% to 85% of them seen just once; the ten biggest clones take up more than 9%.

The sequencing input was peripheral blood. The TCR sequence derives from a man between 65 and 79 years old with acute or convalescent COVID-19. The chain employs TRBV6-6 and TRBJ2-3; 9 nucleotides agree with TRBD2. The chain's CDR3 is CASSRSGGLARTDTQYF. CDR3 in DNA: TGTGCCAGCAGTAGATCCGGGGGACTAGCCCGCACAGATACGCAGTATTTT.